A single sample gave rise to the 23 T cell receptor beta chains below, sequenced in a study of regulatory T cells in long-lasting Graves disease. iRepertoire HTBI primers and Arm-PCR of CDR3 regions built TCR beta libraries. TCRdb redid the calling of the multiplex PCR reads with MiXCR, one entry per CDR3 protein. The sample contains over 200,000 distinct CDR3 sequences, approximately 18% of which appear only once. Time point here: newly diagnosed GD, antithyroid drugs for less than 3 months. The TCR library was made from RNA that had been extracted from PBMCs in TRIzol. The same data also contributed to another study, on T cells in Graves' hyperthyroidism and ophthalmopathy.

The input for sequencing was peripheral blood mononuclear cells (PBMCs), taken at new diagnosis, from a patient treated with antithyroid drugs. The receptors derive from a woman under 40 with Graves disease.

This clonotype came up many times. CDR3 in amino acids: CASSLGGPDTQYF. The CDR3 DNA reads as TGTGCCAGCAGCTTAGGGGGACCAGATACGCAGTATTTT. This rearrangement joins TRBV7-9 to TRBJ2-3; D tentatively fits TRBD1 or TRBD2 (5 bases each). Germline assignment: CDR1 SEHNR and CDR2 FQNEAQ (reference sequence). The CDR3 has 13 amino acids. The V end lost 1 base, the J end lost 4 bases, and 6 bases lay between the germline ends. Full variable domain (remainder filled in from reference TRBV7-9 and TRBJ2-3): DTGVSQNPRHKITKRGQNVTFRCDPISEHNRLYWYRQTLGQGPEFLTYFQNEAQLEKSRLLSDRFSAERPKGSFSTLEIQRTEQGDSAMYLCASSLGGPDTQYFGPGTRLTVL.

This clonotype has at least ten counts. This chain connects TRBV5-6 to TRBJ1-3; D is unresolved. The V end was cut by 4 bases, the J end by 0 bases, with 11 bases between. The CDR3 is 15 residues long. Germline lookup yields CDR1 SGHDT and CDR2 YYEEEE. The CDR3 bases are TGTGCCAGCAGCGCCCCGGGATACTCTGGAAACACCATATATTTT. Residues: CASSAPGYSGNTIYF.

This clonotype showed up many times. This chain uses TRBV2 with TRBJ2-7, with D possibly matching TRBD1 (6 bases). Trimming removed 6 bases from V and 3 bases from J, with 12 bases in between. The CDR3 covers 13 residues. Germline V lookup: CDR1 SNHLY, CDR2 FYNNEI. The CDR3 region is CASRLGQYYEQYF. The CDR3 DNA follows: TGTGCCAGCAGGCTCGGACAGTACTACGAGCAGTACTTC.

This clonotype occurred once. This chain joins TRBV20-1 and TRBJ1-5, with D possibly TRBD1 on 5 matching bases. The CDR3 loop spans 17 amino acids. V lost 3 bases to trimming and J lost 0 bases, with 18 bases between them. The germline CDR1 and CDR2 sequences are DFQATT and SNEGSKA (reference sequence). DNA of the CDR3: TGCAGTGCTAGGGGGGGGGGAGAAGTTTATAGCAATCAGCCCCAGCATTTT. This encodes CSARGGGEVYSNQPQHF.

This clonotype was seen many times. This rearrangement joins TRBV12-3 or TRBV12-4 to TRBJ1-2; D gene uncertain. This CDR3 spans 14 amino acids. V lost 6 bases, J lost 4 bases, and 15 bases lay in between. CDR3 sequence: CASSRDATSYGYTF. In nucleotides, the CDR3 is TGTGCCAGCAGCAGAGACGCAACCTCCTATGGCTACACCTTC.

This chain uses TRBV9 with TRBJ2-5, with D uncertain. The V end was cut by 0 bases, the J end by 2 bases, with 8 bases between. CDR3 length: 14 amino acids. Germline CDR1 SGDLS, CDR2 YYNGEE. CDR3 sequence reads: CASSVEVGQETQYF. CDR3 bases: TGTGCCAGCAGCGTAGAGGTCGGTCAAGAGACCCAGTACTTC.

This chain connects TRBV10-3 to TRBJ2-7, with 10 bases aligning to TRBD1. The CDR3 is 16 residues long. Looked up from germline, CDR1 is ENHRY and CDR2 is SYGVKD. V gave up 0 bases and J gave up 7 bases; unmatched junction bases: 9. CDR3 region: CAISESMGTGDSEQYF. Here the CDR3 DNA reads TGTGCCATCAGTGAGTCGATGGGGACAGGGGACTCGGAGCAGTACTTC.

This clonotype was seen repeatedly, ten times or more. The rearrangement joins TRBV5-5 to TRBJ2-1, with 7 bases lining up with TRBD1. V lost 2 bases to trimming and J lost 7 bases; unmatched junction nucleotides: 6. Germline CDR1 and CDR2: SGHKS and YYEKEE (reference sequence). CDR3 length: 14 residues. The CDR3 loop is CASSLQGRRNEQFF. The CDR3 DNA follows: TGTGCCAGCAGCTTACAGGGGAGAAGGAATGAGCAGTTCTTC. Together with reference TRBV5-5 and TRBJ2-1, the CDR3 gives the full variable domain: DAGVTQSPTHLIKTRGQQVTLRCSPISGHKSVSWYQQVLGQGPQFIFQYYEKEERGRGNFPDRFSARQFPNYSSELNVNALLLGDSALYLCASSLQGRRNEQFFGPGTRLTVL.

On this clonotype: A read error is likely, as this CDR3 ends without the conserved phenylalanine or tryptophan. This sequence joins TRBV12-3 or TRBV12-4 and TRBJ2-6; possible D gene TRBD1, 6 bases. The CDR3 loop spans 19 amino acids. Trimming shortened V by 2 bases and J by 0 bases, and 17 bases separated the two germline ends. The CDR3 is CASSLRWLHRDSGANVLTL. The CDR3 DNA reads TGTGCCAGCAGTTTAAGATGGTTGCACAGGGACTCTGGGGCCAACGTCCTGACTCTC.

Ten or more counts support this clonotype. The chain links TRBV20-1 to TRBJ2-5, with D tentatively TRBD1 (6 bases). With 4 bases removed from V and 1 base from J, the gap between germline ends came to 13 bases. This CDR3 is 14 amino acids long. CDR1 and CDR2 from the germline V gene are DFQATT and SNEGSKA (reference sequence). CDR3 region: CSATRQEAQETQYF. DNA of the CDR3: TGCAGTGCTACACGACAGGAGGCCCAAGAGACCCAGTACTTC.

About this clonotype: This may stem from a read error, because a much larger clone lies one nucleotide away. V is TRBV4-1 and J is TRBJ1-2, with TRBD1 identical over 9 bases. The CDR3 length is 14 residues. Unmatched junction bases numbered 6, after V lost 3 bases and J lost 7 bases. Germline assignment: CDR1 MGHRA and CDR2 YSYEKL. The CDR3 protein is CASSHGGTGFGYTF. The CDR3 DNA reads as TGCGCCAGCAGCCACGGTGGGACAGGGTTTGGCTACACCTTC.

This rearrangement joins TRBV9 to TRBJ2-2; D remains ambiguous. Germline CDR1 is SGDLS and CDR2 is YYNGEE. The CDR3 has 12 amino acids. The ends were cut back, 2 bases at V and 6 bases at J, with 5 bases in the middle. The CDR3: CASSVDSGELFF. The CDR3 nucleotides are TGTGCCAGCAGCGTTGATTCCGGGGAGCTGTTTTTT.

This clonotype has ten or more counts. The chain links TRBV12-5 to TRBJ2-7, with TRBD1 matching 9 bases. Germline V gives CDR1 LGHNT, CDR2 FRNRAP. V shed 2 bases and J 9 bases; nucleotides not matched to a gene: 17. The CDR3 loop spans 17 amino acids. The DNA for the CDR3 is TGTGCTAGTGGTTTGCGTCGTGTCGGGGACAGGGATCGTTGGCAGTACTTC. Protein product: CASGLRRVGDRDRWQYF.

There are many counts of this clonotype. This chain uses TRBV5-1 with TRBJ2-3, with TRBD2 matching 10 bases. V was clipped by 5 bases and J by 5 bases; unmatched bases: 11. The CDR3 contains 16 residues. CDR1 and CDR2 from the germline V gene are SGHRS and YFSETQ. CDR3 region: CASRTLAGQDEDTQYF. CDR3 DNA: TGCGCCAGCAGGACACTAGCGGGGCAAGATGAAGATACGCAGTATTTT.

This clonotype was found many times. The CDR3 coding sequence is TGCAGTGCTAGGGCAGGGAAGGGCACGAATGAGCAGTTCTTC. Protein sequence: CSARAGKGTNEQFF. The chain carries TRBV20-1 and TRBJ2-1; D possibly corresponds to TRBD1 (5 bases). CDR3 length equals 14 residues. The V end lost 3 bases, the J end lost 7 bases, and 16 bases lay between the germline ends. Looked up from germline, CDR1 is DFQATT and CDR2 is SNEGSKA (reference sequence).

Points on this clonotype: A much more abundant neighbour one base away suggests this may be a read error. The DNA of the CDR3 is TGTGCCAGCAGTGAAGGTCGGGGCCACAATCAGCCCCGGCATTTT. Translation: CASSEGRGHNQPRHF. V is TRBV6-1 and J is TRBJ1-5, with TRBD1 as a possible D gene (5 bases). Germline loops: CDR1 MNHNS, CDR2 SASEGT. This CDR3 region has 15 residues.

This clonotype came up many times. The chain has TRBV27 and TRBJ2-7; 8 nucleotides line up with TRBD1. Germline V gives CDR1 MNHEY, CDR2 SMNVEV (reference sequence). The CDR3 contains 13 residues. V lost 5 bases and J lost 4; bases outside the gene matches: 4. CDR3: CASSINRGYEQYF. The CDR3 nucleotides are TGTGCCAGCAGTATCAACAGGGGGTACGAGCAGTACTTC.

The chain is built from TRBV12-3 or TRBV12-4 and TRBJ2-7, with a weak D call TRBD2 (5 bases). Trimming took off 6 bases at V and 2 bases at J, with 17 bases between the two ends. The CDR3 has 15 amino acids. The CDR3 bases are TGTGCCAGCAGAAAGACCCCAGCGGCAGCCTACGAGCAGTACTTC. Translation: CASRKTPAAAYEQYF.

This clonotype has a count of ten or more. The genes are TRBV6-1 and TRBJ1-5; a possible D gene is TRBD1 (5 bases). The germline V gene has CDR1 MNHNS and CDR2 SASEGT. The germline V and J ends were trimmed by 10 bases and 0 bases, with 16 bases remaining between them. The CDR3 sequence is 15 residues long. The CDR3 DNA is TGTGCCACTAAGGGGAGCAGGGATAGCAATCAGCCCCAGCATTTT. It is translated as CATKGSRDSNQPQHF.

There are a few counts of this clonotype. A single base separates this from a much larger clone, so it may be a read error. This chain connects TRBV24-1 to TRBJ2-5; D possibly corresponds to TRBD2 (6 bases). Germline V lookup: CDR1 KGHDR, CDR2 SFDVKD. The CDR3 consists of 15 residues. V was cut by 5 bases and J by 2 bases, with 14 bases left in between. The CDR3 here is CATSGQNSGQETQYF. CDR3 DNA sequence: TGTGCCACCAGTGGCCAGAATAGCGGACAAGAGACCCAGTACTTC.

This clonotype was seen repeatedly, ten times or more. This chain uses TRBV9 with TRBJ2-5, with D perhaps TRBD2 (6 bases). The CDR3 sequence is 14 residues long. CDR1 SGDLS and CDR2 YYNGEE come from the germline V gene. Trimming removed 4 bases from V and 2 bases from J, with 12 bases in between. CDR3 region: CASSLYGGQETQYF. CDR3 nucleotides: TGTGCCAGCAGCCTTTACGGAGGGCAAGAGACCCAGTACTTC.

This clonotype was seen many times. The rearrangement uses TRBV7-2 and TRBJ1-6, with D tentatively TRBD1 (6 bases). CDR1 is SGHTA and CDR2 is FQGNSA in the germline V gene. V was clipped by 5 bases and J by 8 bases, with 13 bases between them. The CDR3 length is 14 residues. The CDR3 protein is CASSVDRSYSPLHF. CDR3 nucleotides: TGTGCCAGCAGCGTGGACAGAAGTTATTCACCCCTCCACTTT.

The gene calls are TRBV4-1 and TRBJ1-1; 7 bases are a match to TRBD1. CDR3 size: 16 residues. Germline loops: CDR1 MGHRA, CDR2 YSYEKL. The junction had 12 bases not matched to a gene; V was cut back by 2 bases and J by 6 bases. CDR3 sequence (DNA): TGCGCCAGCAGCCAATCCCTAGGGGGCCAGTCCCCTGAAGCTTTCTTT. It specifies CASSQSLGGQSPEAFF.